This entry lists 21 T cell receptor beta chains sequenced from one sample in a study of T cell changes during pregnancy in multiple sclerosis. Some clones are missing from TCRdb's copy, which holds only in-frame ones; the method was immunoSEQ multiplex PCR. The sample holds about 44,000 clones; 75% to 95% are singletons and the top ten take 0.7%. This material consisted of CD4+ T cells from peripheral blood mononuclear cells, taken before pregnancy. The receptors were gathered from a female donor with multiple sclerosis, enrolled in a pregnancy study.

The chain joins TRBV7-2 to TRBJ1-1, with D perhaps matching TRBD1 (5 bases). Germline V lookup: CDR1 SGHTA, CDR2 FQGNSA. Trimming removed 1 base from V and 4 bases from J, with 13 bases in between. The CDR3 runs to 15 residues. CDR3 loop: CASSLGGGRGTEAFF. The CDR3 DNA is TGTGCCAGCAGCTTAGGGGGGGGTAGAGGCACTGAAGCTTTCTTT.

The chain recombines TRBV12-2 with TRBJ1-5; no check of the table's D call, TRBD1, against the DNA was made. TRBV12-2 is marked as a pseudogene. The CDR3 runs 18 residues. CDR3: CASRSGGEGVGSNQPQHF. DNA for the CDR3: TGTGCAAGTCGCTCAGGGGGCGAAGGTGTTGGGAGCAATCAGCCCCAGCATTTT.

This rearrangement joins TRBV30 to TRBJ1-1; the D is unclear. Germline V gives CDR1 GTSNPN, CDR2 SVGIG (reference sequence). This CDR3 comprises 15 residues. Trimming shortened V by 5 bases and J by 1 base, and 17 bases separated the two germline ends. CDR3 DNA: TGTGCCTGGTCCCGGGGTCAGCCAGGGAACACTGAAGCTTTCTTT. Translation gives CAWSRGQPGNTEAFF.

The rearrangement joins TRBV28 to TRBJ2-7; 15 bases are shared with TRBD2. CDR1 and CDR2 (germline): MDHEN, SYDVKM. The CDR3 has 16 residues. V shed 5 bases and J 6 bases; nucleotides not matched to a gene: 8. This CDR3 reads CASSPSGTSGRIEQYF. For the CDR3, the DNA is TGTGCCAGCAGTCCCTCCGGGACTAGCGGGAGGATCGAGCAGTACTTC.

The V call is TRBV30, the J call TRBJ1-1; a possible D gene is TRBD1 (6 bases). The germline V gene encodes CDR1 GTSNPN and CDR2 SVGIG (reference sequence). The CDR3 sequence is 13 residues long. V gave up 5 bases and J gave up 2 bases, with 12 bases separating them. The CDR3 nucleotides read TGTGCCTGGGCTGGGGACACCAACACTGAAGCTTTCTTT. Amino acids: CAWAGDTNTEAFF.

The chain is built from TRBV7-2 and TRBJ1-1; D is unresolved. This CDR3 contains 14 residues. The V gene lost 7 bases and the J gene lost 2 bases, with 14 bases spanning the gap. Germline V gene sequence: CDR1 SGHTA, CDR2 FQGNSA. CDR3 nucleotide sequence: TGTGCCAGCACCCTATTTACCGAAAACACTGAAGCTTTCTTT. This sequence encodes CASTLFTENTEAFF. Full variable domain (outside the CDR3, taken from reference TRBV7-2 and TRBJ1-1): GAGVSQSPSNKVTEKGKDVELRCDPISGHTALYWYRQSLGQGLEFLIYFQGNSAPDKSGLPSDRFSAERTGGSVSTLTIQRTQQEDSAVYLCASTLFTENTEAFFGQGTRLTVV.

This rearrangement joins TRBV7-2 to TRBJ2-3; 7 bases line up with TRBD2. The V gene end was trimmed by 4 bases and the J gene end by 0 bases; junction bases not matched to a gene: 7. Germline V gene data show CDR1 as SGHTA and CDR2 as FQGNSA. The CDR3 is 16 amino acids. Here the CDR3 reads CASSWASGASTDTQYF. CDR3 in DNA: TGTGCCAGCAGCTGGGCCAGCGGGGCTAGCACAGATACGCAGTATTTT.

The chain is built from TRBV25-1 and TRBJ2-7; possible D gene TRBD2, 6 bases. This CDR3 is 12 amino acids long. Germline-derived CDR1 and CDR2 are MGHDK and SYGVNS. Trimming took 5 bases from V and 5 from J, leaving 10 bases between them. The CDR3, as DNA: TGTGCCAGCAGTCTCGGGGGTAACGAGCAGTACTTC. It translates to CASSLGGNEQYF.

The genes are TRBV5-1 and TRBJ1-1; 8 nucleotides align to TRBD1. The V segment lost 4 bases and the J segment 5 bases; nucleotides outside the gene matches: 10. The CDR3 sequence is 15 residues long. CDR1 is SGHRS and CDR2 is YFSETQ in the germline V gene. The CDR3, as DNA: TGCGCCAGCAGCGTAACCTCAGGGGGCAGGACTGAAGCTTTCTTT. Amino acid sequence: CASSVTSGGRTEAFF.

The chain couples TRBV2 to TRBJ2-1; perhaps TRBD1 as D (7 bases). CDR3 length: 14 residues. The V gene's germline CDR1 is SNHLY and CDR2 FYNNEI. Deletions cut 2 bases from V and 7 bases from J, with 12 bases between. This CDR3 is CASSEPPGGNEQFF. The CDR3 nucleotides read TGTGCCAGCAGTGAACCCCCAGGGGGGAATGAGCAGTTCTTC.

The rearrangement uses TRBV28 and TRBJ2-5, with 7 bases that match TRBD2. V lost 0 bases to trimming and J lost 3 bases; unmatched junction nucleotides: 4. This CDR3 is 15 amino acids long. CDR1 and CDR2 from the germline V gene are MDHEN and SYDVKM. The CDR3: CASSLWGRDKETQYF. CDR3 sequence (DNA): TGTGCCAGCAGTTTATGGGGGAGGGATAAAGAGACCCAGTACTTC.

V usage is TRBV5-1 and J usage is TRBJ1-1; 7 nucleotides agree with TRBD1. This CDR3 is 16 amino acids long. Germline loops: CDR1 SGHRS, CDR2 YFSETQ. Germline trimming cut 7 bases from V and 4 bases from J; bases unmatched to any gene: 16. CDR3 residues: CASRKTGAGMVTEAFF. The CDR3 nucleotides are TGCGCCAGCCGGAAAACAGGGGCGGGAATGGTCACTGAAGCTTTCTTT.

This sequence joins TRBV6-6 and TRBJ2-2, with 8 bases matching TRBD1. CDR3 length equals 16 residues. CDR1 is MNHNY, CDR2 SVGAGI, per germline (reference sequence). With V trimmed by 0 bases and J by 7 bases, 7 bases remained unmatched. The CDR3 DNA sequence: TGTGCCAGCAGTTACTCGACCAGGGGGCTGGGCGGGGAGCTGTTTTTT. Protein product: CASSYSTRGLGGELFF.

The V call is TRBV5-4, the J call TRBJ1-2; D is possibly TRBD1 (5 bases). Germline V gives CDR1 SGHNT, CDR2 YYREEE (reference sequence). V was trimmed by 2 bases and J by 3 bases, leaving 11 bases between them. The CDR3 is 14 amino acids. The CDR3 region is CASSFRGRDYGYTF. Written as DNA, the CDR3 is TGTGCCAGCAGCTTTAGGGGTAGGGACTATGGCTACACCTTC.

This chain links TRBV6-1 with TRBJ2-1; a weak D match, TRBD1 (5 bases). The V end was cut by 8 bases, the J end by 2 bases, with 13 bases between. This CDR3 is built from 14 residues. Germline V gene data show CDR1 as MNHNS and CDR2 as SASEGT. The CDR3 sequence: CASWQGRTYNEQFF. The CDR3 DNA reads TGTGCCAGCTGGCAGGGAAGGACCTACAATGAGCAGTTCTTC.

This clone appeared a single time. The chain employs TRBV18 and TRBJ1-1; 10 positions match TRBD1. The CDR3 spans 14 residues. CDR1 KGHSH and CDR2 LQKENI come from the germline V gene. With V trimmed by 5 bases and J by 8 bases, 8 bases remained unmatched. The chain's CDR3 is CASSTAGQGLEAFF. The CDR3 coding sequence is TGTGCCAGCTCAACCGCGGGACAGGGGCTAGAAGCTTTCTTT.

The genes are TRBV4-2 and TRBJ2-3; 9 nucleotides match TRBD2. V shed 2 bases and J 6 bases; nucleotides not matched to a gene: 9. This CDR3 spans 16 amino acids. Germline-derived CDR1 and CDR2 are LGHNA and YNFKEQ. CDR3 sequence: CASSQPAGGPEDTQYF. CDR3 sequence (DNA): TGTGCCAGCAGCCAACCTGCGGGAGGGCCGGAGGATACGCAGTATTTT.

The V call is TRBV18, the J call TRBJ2-1; a possible D gene is TRBD2 (6 bases). The CDR3 runs to 12 residues. CDR1 and CDR2 from the germline V gene are KGHSH and LQKENI. Deletions cut 3 bases from V and 6 bases from J, with 6 bases between. The CDR3 DNA reads TGTGCCAGCTCACCGACTAGCAATGAGCAGTTCTTC. Amino acid sequence: CASSPTSNEQFF. Filled out from reference TRBV18 and TRBJ2-1, the complete variable domain reads NAGVMQNPRHLVRRRGQEARLRCSPMKGHSHVYWYRQLPEEGLKFMVYLQKENIIDESGMPKERFSAEFPKEGPSILRIQQVVRGDSAAYFCASSPTSNEQFFGPGTRLTVL.

The V call is TRBV28, the J call TRBJ1-1, with 8 bases fitting TRBD1. J lost 4 bases, V lost 4 bases, and 8 bases had no gene match. This CDR3 comprises 15 residues. Germline loops: CDR1 MDHEN, CDR2 SYDVKM. The CDR3 nucleotides are TGTGCCAGCAGTTCCCCCGGACAGGGCGGCACTGAAGCTTTCTTT. This encodes CASSSPGQGGTEAFF.

The chain combines TRBV5-8 with TRBJ1-6; D remains ambiguous. The CDR3 is 16 residues long. V gave up 0 bases and J gave up 2 bases, with 9 bases separating them. Germline V gene lookup returns CDR1 SGHTS and CDR2 YDEGEE. CDR3 coding DNA: TGTGCCAGCAGCTTGGCCGCCGGGACCTATAATTCACCCCTCCACTTT. It yields the protein CASSLAAGTYNSPLHF.

This sequence joins TRBV15 and TRBJ1-5; 11 nucleotides match TRBD1. Trimming at V came to 5 bases and at J to 6 bases, leaving 6 bases not matched to a gene. Germline V gives CDR1 LNHNV, CDR2 YYDKDF (reference sequence). This CDR3 spans 15 amino acids. The CDR3 sequence is CATSRAGTGGQPQHF. The CDR3 DNA follows: TGTGCCACCAGCCGAGCGGGGACAGGGGGTCAGCCCCAGCATTTT.